Shown below are 8 T cell receptor beta chains from a single sample sequenced in a study of early T cells in non-severe SARS-CoV-2 infection. Via MiXCR, TCRdb re-called the 5' RACE reads, giving one row per CDR3 protein. The sample records about 35,000 distinct CDR3 sequences, about 8% being singletons. Source: whole blood, taken at baseline. These receptors were taken from an adult who was a healthcare worker with PCR-confirmed SARS-CoV-2 infection or an uninfected control (not recorded which).

With respect to this clonotype: One junction end disagrees with the germline gene, perhaps due to a read error. This chain uses TRBV11-2 with TRBJ2-7; 10 bases agree with TRBD1. Per the germline V gene, CDR1 is SGHAT and CDR2 is FQNNGV. This CDR3 has 13 residues. The CDR3 here is CATSYGTGVEQYF. The CDR3 nucleotides read TGTGCCACCAGCTACGGGACAGGGGTCGAGCAGTACTTC. The full variable domain, rest sourced from reference TRBV11-2 and TRBJ2-7, is EAGVAQSPRYKIIEKRQSVAFWCNPISGHATLYWYQQILGQGPKLLIQFQNNGVVDDSQLPKDRFSAERLKGVDSTLKIQPAKLEDSAVYLCATSYGTGVEQYFGPGTRLTVT.

This clonotype appeared many times. V is TRBV24-1 and J is TRBJ1-5; D unclear. This CDR3 is built from 12 residues. Per the germline V gene, CDR1 is KGHDR and CDR2 is SFDVKD. Between the trimmed V and J ends, which lost 6 bases and 1 base, there was a span of 3 bases. The CDR3 sequence: CATSQSNQPQHF. In DNA, the CDR3 is TGTGCCACCAGTCAAAGCAATCAGCCCCAGCATTTT.

This clonotype was found a few times. For the CDR3, the DNA is TGTGCCAGCAGCTTAGCAGGCCAGGGGGCCGGCGAGCAGTTCTTC. It encodes CASSLAGQGAGEQFF. The J gene is TRBJ2-1, the V gene TRBV7-2; 8 bases are a match to TRBD1. With 0 bases clipped from V and 10 bases from J, the junction kept 8 bases outside the gene matches. Germline CDR1 is SGHTA and CDR2 is FQGNSA. The CDR3 loop spans 15 amino acids.

This rearrangement joins TRBV7-8 to TRBJ2-5; D remains ambiguous. Deletions cut 3 bases from V and 5 bases from J, with 7 bases between. The CDR3 covers 12 residues. Germline values: CDR1 SGHVS, CDR2 FQNEAQ. This CDR3 is CASSFSGETQYF. In DNA, the CDR3 is TGTGCCAGCAGCTTCTCCGGGGAGACCCAGTACTTC.

The chain has TRBV7-2 and TRBJ2-2, with D unclear. This CDR3 is 15 amino acids long. CDR1 and CDR2 from the germline V gene are SGHTA and FQGNSA. With 2 bases removed from V and 4 bases from J, the gap between germline ends came to 11 bases. Written as DNA, the CDR3 is TGTGCCAGCAGCTTATCTCCAGAAATCACCGGGGAGCTGTTTTTT. Protein product: CASSLSPEITGELFF.

Note on this clonotype: This clone may be a read error of a much larger clone one base away. This sequence joins TRBV19 and TRBJ2-3, with TRBD1 matching 8 bases. V shed 5 bases, J shed 1 base, and the junction held 8 bases outside the gene matches. The germline V gene encodes CDR1 LNHDA and CDR2 SQIVND (reference sequence). The CDR3 has 16 amino acids. CDR3 coding DNA: TGTGCCAGTAGTGTTCTTCCGGGACAGGGCACAGATACGCAGTATTTT. Protein product: CASSVLPGQGTDTQYF.

This clonotype came up many times. V and J are TRBV29-1 and TRBJ2-7; 7 bases fit TRBD1. V shed 6 bases, J shed 3 bases, and the junction held 5 bases outside the gene matches. The germline V gene has CDR1 SQVTM and CDR2 ANQGSEA. The CDR3 covers 12 residues. The DNA for the CDR3 is TGCAGCGTAAACCGGGACAGCTACGAGCAGTACTTC. Translated, it gives CSVNRDSYEQYF.

This clonotype was found many times. This chain uses TRBV18 with TRBJ2-2, with TRBD1 matching 8 bases. CDR1 and CDR2 from the germline V gene are KGHSH and LQKENI. The ends lost 3 bases at V and 7 bases at J; junction bases unmatched: 7. The CDR3 runs 15 residues. CDR3 in amino acids: CASSPAAGGIGELFF. The CDR3 DNA reads TGTGCCAGCTCACCCGCGGCAGGGGGCATCGGGGAGCTGTTTTTT.